This entry lists 24 T cell receptor beta chains sequenced from one sample in a study of cytomegalovirus exposure and HLA in healthy donors. The PCR contained 60 Vbeta and 13 Jbeta primers. The data were produced by immunoSEQ multiplex PCR, yet TCRdb's version contains in-frame clones alone and is incomplete. The top ten clones hold approximately 0.99% of a sample with 150,000 to 200,000 clones, around 83% of them seen once. Source material: PBMCs. Receptors originate from a woman in her 40s in good health and CMV-seronegative.

V and J are TRBV7-9 and TRBJ2-7, with 7 positions matching TRBD2. V shed 1 base, J shed 6 bases, and the junction held 0 bases outside the gene matches. CDR1 SEHNR and CDR2 FQNEAQ come from the germline V gene (reference sequence). The CDR3 has 12 residues. This chain's CDR3 is CASSLGGGEQYV. The CDR3 DNA follows: TGTGCCAGCAGCTTAGGCGGGGGCGAGCAGTACGTC.

By sample share, this clone is medium-sized. The chain uses TRBV6-1 and TRBJ2-1; 13 nucleotides match TRBD2. The junction had 1 base not matched to a gene; V was cut back by 4 bases and J by 4 bases. The CDR3 totals 15 residues. In germline, CDR1 is MNHNS, CDR2 SASEGT. The CDR3 sequence is CASSGLAGGYNEQFF. The CDR3 DNA reads TGTGCCAGCAGTGGACTAGCGGGGGGATACAATGAGCAGTTCTTC.

This clone was counted between two and nine times. The chain links TRBV5-5 to TRBJ2-3; D is perhaps TRBD2 (5 bases). Germline values: CDR1 SGHKS, CDR2 YYEKEE (reference sequence). Trimming took off 4 bases at V and 2 bases at J, with 17 bases between the two ends. The CDR3 runs to 16 residues. CDR3 loop: CASSPGFSVVTDTQYF. The CDR3 DNA sequence: TGTGCCAGCAGCCCTGGGTTTAGCGTCGTCACAGATACGCAGTATTTT.

This clone was detected only once. This rearrangement joins TRBV13 to TRBJ2-7; 7 bases align to TRBD1. The CDR3 length is 16 residues. Germline values: CDR1 PRHDT, CDR2 FYEKMQ (reference sequence). Trimming removed 4 bases from V and 0 bases from J; junction bases left unmatched: 9. The CDR3 here is CASSYRQGGSSYEQYV. The DNA for the CDR3 is TGTGCCAGCAGCTATAGACAGGGTGGGAGCTCCTACGAGCAGTACGTC.

The chain uses TRBV6-5 and TRBJ1-2; 9 positions agree with TRBD1. CDR3 size: 13 residues. With V trimmed by 6 bases and J by 2 bases, 1 base remained unmatched. Germline loops: CDR1 MNHEY, CDR2 SVGAGI. CDR3 protein: CASRGTGNYGYTF. In DNA form, the CDR3 reads TGTGCCAGCAGAGGGACAGGGAACTATGGCTACACCTTC.

DNA of the CDR3: TGCAGCGGCCTACAGGGGGCTTCGGGAAACACCATATATTTT. Its protein product is CSGLQGASGNTIYF. This chain connects TRBV29-1 to TRBJ1-3; TRBD1 aligns across 9 bases. Losses at the gene ends were 7 bases for V and 4 bases for J; bases not matched to a gene: 8. From germline, CDR1 is SQVTM and CDR2 ANQGSEA. The CDR3 has 14 residues.

V gene TRBV7-9 combines with J gene TRBJ2-5; D call uncertain. Germline CDR1 is SEHNR and CDR2 is FQNEAQ (reference sequence). Trimming removed 1 base at V and 0 bases at J, with 12 bases between. The CDR3 has 16 residues. The CDR3 nucleotides are TGTGCCAGCAGCTTAGGTGGGTCACTATACCAAGAGACCCAGTACTTC. This sequence encodes CASSLGGSLYQETQYF.

This clone has a handful of counts. The chain uses TRBV25-1 and TRBJ2-7; maybe TRBD2 (5 bases). This CDR3 spans 16 amino acids. The V and J ends lost 0 bases and 6 bases respectively, with 18 bases between them. Germline-derived CDR1 and CDR2 are MGHDK and SYGVNS. The CDR3 DNA reads as TGTGCCAGCAGTGAATACCGAGGGCTCGTTCATAGCGAGCAGTACTTC. This gives the protein CASSEYRGLVHSEQYF.

This chain's CDR3 is CASSPVGREVNTEAFF. CDR3 bases: TGCGCCAGCAGCCCTGTTGGCAGGGAGGTGAACACTGAAGCTTTCTTT. This chain links TRBV4-1 with TRBJ1-1, with D possibly being TRBD1 (5 bases). Germline lookup yields CDR1 MGHRA and CDR2 YSYEKL. CDR3 size: 16 residues. V gave up 4 bases and J gave up 0 bases, with 15 bases separating them.

The genes are TRBV27 and TRBJ2-4; TRBD1 matches 7 bases. Germline V gene lookup returns CDR1 MNHEY and CDR2 SMNVEV (reference sequence). CDR3 size: 14 residues. Unmatched junction bases numbered 8, after V lost 6 bases and J lost 6 bases. The CDR3 region has the DNA TGTGCCAGCAGCCCCGACAGGGATTTAAACATTCAGTACTTC. As protein: CASSPDRDLNIQYF.

The chain uses TRBV11-3 and TRBJ1-1; 8 bases are shared with TRBD1. The CDR3 is 17 residues long. The germline gives CDR1 SGHNT, CDR2 YENEEA. The J segment lost 0 bases and the V segment lost 5 bases, leaving 11 bases of the junction unmatched. CDR3 DNA sequence: TGTGCCAGCAGCCCGGTGAACAGGGGGAGTTTGAACACTGAAGCTTTCTTT. Protein: CASSPVNRGSLNTEAFF.

This sequence joins TRBV1 and TRBJ2-5; TRBD1, as called in the table, went unchecked against the DNA. The better agreement between TRBJ2-7 and the DNA end casts doubt on the J call. TRBV1 is flagged as a pseudogene. The CDR3 extends over 17 amino acids. CDR3 nucleotides: TGCACCAGCAGCCCCATTTGCCGGACAGGGGACTCCTACGAGCAGTACTTC. Translated, it gives CTSSPICRTGDSYEQYF.

This clone has only a few counts. The chain recombines TRBV10-3 with TRBJ1-2; perhaps TRBD1 as D (6 bases). The CDR3 loop spans 14 amino acids. Germline CDR1 is ENHRY and CDR2 is SYGVKD. Trimming removed 2 bases at V and 4 bases at J, with 11 bases between. CDR3 sequence reads: CAISEQGQGYGYTF. The DNA of the CDR3 is TGTGCCATCAGTGAGCAGGGGCAGGGCTATGGCTACACCTTC.

The rearrangement links TRBV6-5 to TRBJ2-2; 10 bases line up with TRBD1. The CDR3 sequence is 15 residues long. With 5 bases clipped from V and 6 bases from J, the junction kept 6 bases outside the gene matches. Germline assignment: CDR1 MNHEY and CDR2 SVGAGI. CDR3 coding DNA: TGTGCCAGCAGTGTCGGGACAGGGGACGCCGGGGAGCTGTTTTTT. Amino acids: CASSVGTGDAGELFF.

CDR3 in amino acids: CATSRDRGSSYNSPLHF. Here the CDR3 DNA reads TGTGCCACCAGCAGAGATAGGGGAAGCTCCTATAATTCACCCCTCCACTTT. The V gene is TRBV15, the J gene TRBJ1-6; perhaps TRBD1 as D (5 bases). The V gene lost 0 bases and the J gene lost 0 bases, with 9 bases spanning the gap. Germline lookup yields CDR1 LNHNV and CDR2 YYDKDF (reference sequence). The CDR3 has 17 amino acids.

The rearrangement uses TRBV6-5 and TRBJ1-1; D possibly corresponds to TRBD1 (5 bases). Germline V gives CDR1 MNHEY, CDR2 SVGAGI. V lost 6 bases and J 10 bases, leaving 24 bases between the germline ends. CDR3 size: 15 residues. The CDR3 is CASSLSLGGLSGAFF. Written as DNA, the CDR3 is TGTGCCAGCAGCCTATCTCTCGGGGGATTGTCTGGAGCTTTCTTT.

V usage is TRBV2 and J usage is TRBJ1-1, with TRBD1 as a possible D gene (6 bases). Deletions cut 6 bases from V and 3 bases from J, with 11 bases between. Germline CDR1 reads SNHLY; CDR2 reads FYNNEI. This CDR3 spans 13 amino acids. CDR3 sequence reads: CASREDRHTEAFF. CDR3 nucleotides: TGTGCCAGCAGGGAGGACAGACACACTGAAGCTTTCTTT.

The chain recombines TRBV18 with TRBJ1-4, with a possible D match to TRBD1 (5 bases). The V and J ends lost 1 base and 7 bases respectively, with 10 bases between them. Looked up from germline, CDR1 is KGHSH and CDR2 is LQKENI. The CDR3 is 14 residues long. The CDR3 DNA reads as TGTGCCAGCTCACCACAGGGGAATAGTGAAAAACTGTTTTTT. This gives the protein CASSPQGNSEKLFF.

Comments on this clone: This CDR3 is also generated by other DNA sequences in the sample. The genes are TRBV5-1 and TRBJ1-1, with TRBD1 matching over 9 bases. The CDR3 consists of 15 residues. Germline V gene data show CDR1 as SGHRS and CDR2 as YFSETQ. J was trimmed by 4 bases and V by 0 bases; bases with no gene match: 4. CDR3 coding DNA: TGCGCCAGCAGCTTGGGGGGACAGGGAGGCACTGAAGCTTTCTTT. As protein: CASSLGGQGGTEAFF.

The chain joins TRBV18 to TRBJ1-1; D not resolved. V lost 3 bases to trimming and J lost 1 base, with 15 bases between them. The CDR3 is 16 amino acids. In germline, CDR1 is KGHSH, CDR2 LQKENI. The CDR3: CASSPQKVVTNTEAFF. In DNA, the CDR3 is TGTGCCAGCTCACCCCAGAAAGTTGTAACGAACACTGAAGCTTTCTTT.

The V call is TRBV6-5, the J call TRBJ2-3; D gene ambiguous. V dropped 4 bases and J dropped 5 bases, with 19 bases sitting between them. CDR1 and CDR2 (germline): MNHEY, SVGAGI. The CDR3 has 16 residues. The CDR3 DNA follows: TGTGCCAGCAGTTCCCCCGCAGGTTCGATAATAGATACGCAGTATTTT. It specifies CASSSPAGSIIDTQYF.

V and J are TRBV21-1 and TRBJ1-5; the D segment call TRBD1 is taken from the table without a DNA check. TRBV21-1 corresponds to a pseudogene. CDR3 length: 17 amino acids. The CDR3 DNA is TGTGCCAGCAGGCGAGAGACAGGGGGCGATGGCAATCAGCCCCAGCATTTT. Protein sequence: CASRRETGGDGNQPQHF.

This chain joins TRBV27 and TRBJ1-2; 7 bases fit TRBD1. The CDR3 runs to 14 residues. CDR1 is MNHEY and CDR2 is SMNVEV in the germline V gene (reference sequence). J gave up 2 bases and V 8 bases, and 8 bases lay outside the gene matches. DNA of the CDR3: TGTGCCAGCTGCCCCGGGACAGTGAACTATGGCTACACCTTC. Amino acids: CASCPGTVNYGYTF.

This clone was observed a few times. The gene calls are TRBV10-3 and TRBJ1-4; D might be TRBD1 (5 bases). Trimming removed 6 bases from V and 5 bases from J, with 16 bases in between. There are 15 residues in the CDR3. The germline V gene has CDR1 ENHRY and CDR2 SYGVKD. CDR3 protein: CAISTGHPSNEKLFF. CDR3 nucleotides: TGTGCCATCAGCACCGGACATCCATCCAATGAAAAACTGTTTTTT.